A selection of T cell receptor beta chains follows, all from one sample in a study of blood T cell repertoires in COVID-19. The method was immunoSEQ multiplex PCR; TCRdb's version includes in-frame clones alone and lacks a portion of them. The data show approximately 220,000 clones, about four fifths seen once. Sequencing was carried out using peripheral blood. The receptors were gathered from a woman in her thirties who had recovered from COVID-19. CDR3s leave out the opening cysteine and the closing phenylalanine or tryptophan.

TRBV5-1 ASSPESRDRGNEQF
TRBV10-2 ATAGQEPYEQY
TRBV27 ASSFRGLNGYT
TRBV5-4 ASSSLGNNYGYT
TRBV10-3 AISGGQGSSYEQY
TRBV28 ASMTGSGTGELF
TRBV3-1/TRBV3-2 ASSQAGGASGRKLYEQY
TRBV5-1 ASSYTGGTEAF
TRBV9 ASSVGTGAYEQY
TRBV10-3 AISTGTGGPSDTQY
TRBV2 ASSEAGGGNNSPLH
TRBV12-5 ASGQGQGFAETQY
TRBV28 ASSSPGTSTEAF
TRBV24-1 ATSDTGTSGRYGEETQY
TRBV7-3 ASSFNSGSSYNEQF
TRBV24-1 ATSDFGQGEGSYNEQF
TRBV5-6 ASSWTGGYAGYT
TRBV5-4 ASSPPEGGGEQY
TRBV3-1/TRBV3-2 ASSQAPVVNEKLF
TRBV5-6 ASTSGLNYGYT
TRBV4-2 ASSQDRLAGNTGELF
TRBV5-6 ASSLDRERSGYT
TRBV10-3 AISVQTSAGELF
TRBV6-5 ASLGDRDNSPLH
TRBV29-1 SVEDLRGTGPEAF
TRBV27 ASSFRLAIHEQF
TRBV28 ASTSGGRPYEQY
TRBV30 AWSVGLARTDTQY
TRBV19 ASSWAQEAF
TRBV6-5 ASRPSSTLNGAN
TRBV27 ASSLSRAHYEQY
TRBV4-1 ASSQGTGGSYEQY
TRBV12-3/TRBV12-4 ASSRVRGEQY
TRBV7-2 ASSFVAGGAETQY
TRBV5-1 ASSSGQGEQPQH
TRBV10-1 ASSESLQGKVF
TRBV6-5 ASSYSNTAGANVLT
TRBV7-9 ASSFLGGLGQASYGYT
TRBV20-1 SSNRYNEQF
TRBV6-6 ASSFRVHEQY
TRBV28 ASSFPGQASNTGELF
TRBV28 ASSFLLDRKGNTIY
TRBV5-4 ASSYGGPGSTYEQY
TRBV9 ASSVTSDDSNEQF
TRBV10-3 AISGSGDGEKLF
TRBV5-1 ASDPGLAGVNEQF
TRBV2 ASRNRLAGRETQY
TRBV28 ASSLSATSGRLYEQY
TRBV6-1 ASSEILAGRYNEQF
TRBV21-1 ASSSRASDRTSTDTQY
TRBV28 ASSPLGTGYETQY
TRBV4-1 ASSAPGTGISF